The clone carrying this T cell receptor beta chain was counted at least ten times. This record belongs to a study of T cells after yellow fever vaccination. The germline V gene encodes CDR1 MGHRA and CDR2 YSYEKL. The length of the CDR3 is 15 residues. The V gene end was trimmed by 5 bases and the J gene end by 4 bases; junction bases not matched to a gene: 10. TCRdb re-called the 5' RACE reads with MiXCR, one entry per CDR3 protein. The table shows approximately 240,000 distinct CDR3 sequences, with approximately 3.8% occurring only once. The J gene is TRBJ1-2, the V gene TRBV4-1; TRBD1 matches at 7 bases. This sequence originates from a man between 18 and 35 years old who received the YFV17D yellow fever vaccine. This sample comprised PBMCs, obtained 15 days after the yellow fever booster vaccination. The chain's CDR3 is CASSESNRGIYGYTF. The CDR3 nucleotides read TGCGCCAGCAGCGAAAGTAACAGGGGTATCTATGGCTACACCTTC.